This T cell receptor beta chain was identified in a study of blood T cell repertoires in COVID-19. For the study at large: Samples representing acute and convalescent COVID-19 were sourced from the United States, Italy and Spain. From T cells, B-cell-depleted T cells, or PBMCs came the material, which was cDNA or gDNA.

Study processing details: Cell counts per sample came from amplifying reference gene primers. Profiling relied on immunoSEQ multiplex PCR, and the TCRdb table lists in-frame clones only, not all of them. V and J calls and clone size are as listed in that table; D and trimming were resolved from the DNA. The table shows about 150,000 clones, with around 85% occurring only once. CDR3 length: 13 residues. CDR1 and CDR2 from the germline V gene are SQVTM and ANQGSEA. The ends lost 5 bases at V and 6 bases at J; junction bases unmatched: 7. Sequenced material: peripheral blood. The TCR sequence derives from an older woman with acute or convalescent COVID-19. The chain recombines TRBV29-1 with TRBJ1-1, with 9 bases fitting TRBD1. The CDR3 coding sequence is TGCAGCGTTAGGCCGGGACAGGGATCTGAAGCTTTCTTT. This codes for CSVRPGQGSEAFF.